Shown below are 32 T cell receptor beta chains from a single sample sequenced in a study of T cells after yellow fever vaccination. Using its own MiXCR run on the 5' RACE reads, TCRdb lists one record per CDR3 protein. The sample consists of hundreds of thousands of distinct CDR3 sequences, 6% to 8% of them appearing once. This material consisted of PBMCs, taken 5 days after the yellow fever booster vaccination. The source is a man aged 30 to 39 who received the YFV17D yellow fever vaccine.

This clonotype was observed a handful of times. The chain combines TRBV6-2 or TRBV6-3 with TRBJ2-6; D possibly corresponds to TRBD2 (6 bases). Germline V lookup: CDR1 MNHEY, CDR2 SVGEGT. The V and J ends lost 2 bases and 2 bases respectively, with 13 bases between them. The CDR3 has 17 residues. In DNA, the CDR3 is TGTGCCAGCAGTTACGGGGGGACTCCTACTGGGGCCAACGTCCTGACTTTC. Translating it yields CASSYGGTPTGANVLTF.

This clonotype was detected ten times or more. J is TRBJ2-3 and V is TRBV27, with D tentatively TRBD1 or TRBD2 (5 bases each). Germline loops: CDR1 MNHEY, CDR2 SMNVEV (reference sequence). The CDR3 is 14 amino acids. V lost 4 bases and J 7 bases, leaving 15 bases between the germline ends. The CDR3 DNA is TGTGCCAGCAGTTCGGGACGGAGCACTCATACGCAGTATTTT. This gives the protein CASSSGRSTHTQYF.

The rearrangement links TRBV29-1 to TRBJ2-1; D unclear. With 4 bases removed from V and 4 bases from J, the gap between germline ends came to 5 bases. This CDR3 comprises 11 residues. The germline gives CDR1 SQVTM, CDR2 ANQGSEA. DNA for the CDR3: TGCAGCGTTGGTCAGTACAATGAGCAGTTCTTC. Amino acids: CSVGQYNEQFF.

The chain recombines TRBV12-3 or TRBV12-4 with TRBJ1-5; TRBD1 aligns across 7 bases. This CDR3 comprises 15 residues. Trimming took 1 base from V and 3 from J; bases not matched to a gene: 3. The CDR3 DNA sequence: TGTGCCAGCAGTTTAGGGGGACAGAACAATCAGCCCCAGCATTTT. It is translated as CASSLGGQNNQPQHF.

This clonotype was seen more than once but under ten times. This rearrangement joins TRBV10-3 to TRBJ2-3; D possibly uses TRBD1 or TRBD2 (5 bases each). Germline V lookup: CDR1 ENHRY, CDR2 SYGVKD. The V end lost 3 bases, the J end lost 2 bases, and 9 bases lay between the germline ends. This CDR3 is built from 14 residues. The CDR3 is CAISDMGVTDTQYF. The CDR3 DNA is TGTGCCATCAGTGATATGGGGGTCACAGATACGCAGTATTTT.

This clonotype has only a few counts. The chain's CDR3 is CAVHGGATDTQYF. DNA of the CDR3: TGTGCCGTCCACGGGGGAGCCACAGATACGCAGTATTTT. The chain is built from TRBV10-3 and TRBJ2-3, with D possibly being TRBD2 (6 bases). This CDR3 comprises 13 residues. Germline lookup yields CDR1 ENHRY and CDR2 SYGVKD. Between the trimmed V and J ends, which lost 11 bases and 2 bases, there was a span of 14 bases.

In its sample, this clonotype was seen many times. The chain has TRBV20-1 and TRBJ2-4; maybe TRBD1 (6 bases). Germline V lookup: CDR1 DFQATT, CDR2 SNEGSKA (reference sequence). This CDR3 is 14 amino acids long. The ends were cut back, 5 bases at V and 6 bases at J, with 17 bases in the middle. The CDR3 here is CSAWDIYKRNIQYF. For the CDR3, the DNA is TGCAGTGCTTGGGACATCTACAAGAGAAACATTCAGTACTTC.

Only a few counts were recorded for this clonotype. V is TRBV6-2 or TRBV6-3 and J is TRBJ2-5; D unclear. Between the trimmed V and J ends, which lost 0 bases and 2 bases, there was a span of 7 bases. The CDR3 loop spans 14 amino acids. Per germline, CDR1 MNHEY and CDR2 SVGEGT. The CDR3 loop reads CASSYSAQQETQYF. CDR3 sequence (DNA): TGTGCCAGCAGTTACTCGGCGCAACAAGAGACCCAGTACTTC.

The CDR3 coding sequence is TGCAGCGGACGGGGCACCTACGAGCAGTACTTC. It encodes CSGRGTYEQYF. The chain is built from TRBV29-1 and TRBJ2-7; perhaps D is TRBD1 or TRBD2 (5 bases each). Per the germline V gene, CDR1 is SQVTM and CDR2 is ANQGSEA. The CDR3 spans 11 residues. V gave up 7 bases and J gave up 2 bases, with 9 bases separating them.

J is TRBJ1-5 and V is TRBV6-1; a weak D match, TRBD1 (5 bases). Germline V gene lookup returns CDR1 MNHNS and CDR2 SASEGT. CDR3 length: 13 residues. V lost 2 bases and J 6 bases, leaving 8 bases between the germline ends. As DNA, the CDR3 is TGTGCCAGCAGTGAACAGGGAGGTCAGCCCCAGCATTTT. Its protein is CASSEQGGQPQHF.

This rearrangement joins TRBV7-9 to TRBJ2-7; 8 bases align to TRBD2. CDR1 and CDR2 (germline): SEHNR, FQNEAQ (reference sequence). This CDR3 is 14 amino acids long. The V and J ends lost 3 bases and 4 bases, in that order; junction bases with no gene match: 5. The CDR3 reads CASSFGTSSYEQYF. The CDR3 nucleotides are TGTGCCAGCAGCTTCGGGACTAGTAGTTACGAGCAGTACTTC.

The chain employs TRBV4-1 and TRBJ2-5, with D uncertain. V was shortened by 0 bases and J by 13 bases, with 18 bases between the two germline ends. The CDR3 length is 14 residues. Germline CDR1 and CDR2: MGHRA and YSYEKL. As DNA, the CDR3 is TGCGCCAGCAGCCAAGAGGCCTCACTCCGCTCGTTGTACTTC. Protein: CASSQEASLRSLYF.

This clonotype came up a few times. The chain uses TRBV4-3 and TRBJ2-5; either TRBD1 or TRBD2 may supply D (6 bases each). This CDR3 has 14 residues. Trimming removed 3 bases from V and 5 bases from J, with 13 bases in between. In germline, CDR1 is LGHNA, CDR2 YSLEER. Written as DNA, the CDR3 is TGCGCCAGCAGCCAGGGGGCGGGAATGGAGACCCAGTACTTC. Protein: CASSQGAGMETQYF.

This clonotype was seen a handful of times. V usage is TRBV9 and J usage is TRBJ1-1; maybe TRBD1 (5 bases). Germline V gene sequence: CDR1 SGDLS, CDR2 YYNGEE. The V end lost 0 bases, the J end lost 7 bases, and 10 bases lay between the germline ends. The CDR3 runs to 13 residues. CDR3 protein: CASSVGGIGEAFF. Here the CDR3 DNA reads TGTGCCAGCAGCGTAGGGGGGATTGGTGAAGCTTTCTTT.

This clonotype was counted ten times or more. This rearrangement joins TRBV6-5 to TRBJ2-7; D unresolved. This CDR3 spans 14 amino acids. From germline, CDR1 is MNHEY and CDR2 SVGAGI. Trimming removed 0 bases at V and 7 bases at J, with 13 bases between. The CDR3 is CASSYSTAIREQYF. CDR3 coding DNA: TGTGCCAGCAGTTACTCGACCGCTATCCGGGAGCAGTACTTC.

CDR3 sequence: CSARFDSTRHEQYF. CDR3 DNA: TGCAGTGCTAGGTTCGACAGCACCCGCCACGAGCAGTACTTC. The chain employs TRBV20-1 and TRBJ2-7; D perhaps matches TRBD1 (5 bases). This CDR3 has 14 amino acids. V lost 3 bases, J lost 5 bases, and 17 bases lay in between. The germline V gene has CDR1 DFQATT and CDR2 SNEGSKA (reference sequence).

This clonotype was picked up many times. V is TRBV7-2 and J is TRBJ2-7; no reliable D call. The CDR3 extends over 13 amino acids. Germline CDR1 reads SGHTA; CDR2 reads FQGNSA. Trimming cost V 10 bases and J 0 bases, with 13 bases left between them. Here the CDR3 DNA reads TGTGCCACCAACCCTAGAGGCTCCTACGAGCAGTACTTC. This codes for CATNPRGSYEQYF. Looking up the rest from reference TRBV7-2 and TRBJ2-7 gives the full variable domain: GAGVSQSPSNKVTEKGKDVELRCDPISGHTALYWYRQSLGQGLEFLIYFQGNSAPDKSGLPSDRFSAERTGGSVSTLTIQRTQQEDSAVYLCATNPRGSYEQYFGPGTRLTVT.

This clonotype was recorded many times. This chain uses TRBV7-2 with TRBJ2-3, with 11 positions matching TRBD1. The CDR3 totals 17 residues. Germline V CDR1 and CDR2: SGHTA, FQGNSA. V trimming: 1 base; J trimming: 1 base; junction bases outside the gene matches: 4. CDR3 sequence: CASSLVGTGGRTDTQYF. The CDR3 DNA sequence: TGTGCCAGCAGCTTAGTAGGGACAGGGGGGCGCACAGATACGCAGTATTTT.

The CDR3 bases are TGTGCCAGCTCACCTCTGGATTCGGAAGAGACCCAGTACTTC. Encoded protein: CASSPLDSEETQYF. The chain joins TRBV18 to TRBJ2-5, with D uncertain. Germline CDR1 KGHSH, CDR2 LQKENI. This CDR3 has 14 amino acids. Between the trimmed V and J ends, which lost 3 bases and 3 bases, there was a span of 11 bases.

CDR3 region: CASSLVRTNSGEQFF. DNA for the CDR3: TGCGCCAGCAGCCTAGTTAGGACAAATTCCGGTGAGCAGTTCTTC. The V and J genes are TRBV4-3 and TRBJ2-1; tentative D call: TRBD1 (5 bases). Trimming removed 4 bases from V and 9 bases from J, with 19 bases in between. The CDR3 runs 15 residues. Germline V gene data show CDR1 as LGHNA and CDR2 as YSLEER.

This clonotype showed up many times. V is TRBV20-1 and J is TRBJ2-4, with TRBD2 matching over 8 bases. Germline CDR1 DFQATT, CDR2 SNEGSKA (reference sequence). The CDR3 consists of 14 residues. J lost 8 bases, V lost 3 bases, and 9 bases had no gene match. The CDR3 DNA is TGCAGTGCTAGGGGACTAGGGGAAGGGGACATTCAGTACTTC. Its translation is CSARGLGEGDIQYF.

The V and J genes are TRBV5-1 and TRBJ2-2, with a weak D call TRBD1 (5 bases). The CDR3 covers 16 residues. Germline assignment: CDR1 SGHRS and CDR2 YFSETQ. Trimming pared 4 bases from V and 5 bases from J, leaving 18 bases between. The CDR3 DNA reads TGCGCCAGCAGCCCCCCAGGGCAGGGAAAAACCGGGGAGCTGTTTTTT. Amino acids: CASSPPGQGKTGELFF.

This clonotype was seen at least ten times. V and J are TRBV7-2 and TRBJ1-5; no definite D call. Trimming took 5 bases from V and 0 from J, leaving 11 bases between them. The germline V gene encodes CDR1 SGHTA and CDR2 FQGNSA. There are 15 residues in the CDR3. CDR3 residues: CASSQVSNSNQPQHF. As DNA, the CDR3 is TGTGCCAGCAGCCAAGTGTCGAATAGCAATCAGCCCCAGCATTTT.

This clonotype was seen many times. CDR3 nucleotide sequence: TGTGCCAGCAACAAAGTACAGGCGAACTACGAGCAGTACTTC. Amino acid sequence: CASNKVQANYEQYF. The rearrangement links TRBV7-2 to TRBJ2-7, with TRBD1 as a possible D gene (5 bases). The CDR3 is 14 residues long. Germline V CDR1 and CDR2: SGHTA, FQGNSA. The V end was cut by 7 bases, the J end by 3 bases, with 16 bases between.

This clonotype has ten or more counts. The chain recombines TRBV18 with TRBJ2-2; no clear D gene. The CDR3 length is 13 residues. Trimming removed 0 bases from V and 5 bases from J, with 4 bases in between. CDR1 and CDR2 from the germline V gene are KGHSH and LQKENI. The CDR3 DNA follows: TGTGCCAGCTCACCACCGATAACCGGGGAGCTGTTTTTT. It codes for CASSPPITGELFF.

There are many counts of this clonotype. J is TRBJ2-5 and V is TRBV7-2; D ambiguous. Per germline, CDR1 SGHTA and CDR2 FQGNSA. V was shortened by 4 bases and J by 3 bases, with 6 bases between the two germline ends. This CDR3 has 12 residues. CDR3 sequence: CASSSGKETQYF. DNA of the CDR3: TGTGCCAGCAGCTCAGGCAAAGAGACCCAGTACTTC.

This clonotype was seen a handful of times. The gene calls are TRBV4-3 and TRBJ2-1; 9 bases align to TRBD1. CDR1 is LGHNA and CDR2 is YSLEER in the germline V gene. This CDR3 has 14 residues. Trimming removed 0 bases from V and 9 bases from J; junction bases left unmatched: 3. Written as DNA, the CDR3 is TGCGCCAGCAGCCAAGATCTGGGACAGGGTGAGCAGTTCTTC. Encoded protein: CASSQDLGQGEQFF.

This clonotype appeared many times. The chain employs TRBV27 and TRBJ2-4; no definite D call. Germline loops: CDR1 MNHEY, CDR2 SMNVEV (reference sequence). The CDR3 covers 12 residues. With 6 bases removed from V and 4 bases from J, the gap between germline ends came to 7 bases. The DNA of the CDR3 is TGTGCCAGCAGCAGAGAGAAAAACATTCAGTACTTC. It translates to CASSREKNIQYF.

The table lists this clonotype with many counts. The CDR3 protein is CASSYSSRATGELFF. The CDR3 bases are TGTGCCAGCAGTTACTCGAGCAGGGCGACCGGGGAGCTGTTTTTT. The chain uses TRBV6-5 and TRBJ2-2, with D tentatively TRBD1 (5 bases). The V gene's germline CDR1 is MNHEY and CDR2 SVGAGI. The CDR3 sequence is 15 residues long. V dropped 0 bases and J dropped 5 bases, with 10 bases sitting between them.

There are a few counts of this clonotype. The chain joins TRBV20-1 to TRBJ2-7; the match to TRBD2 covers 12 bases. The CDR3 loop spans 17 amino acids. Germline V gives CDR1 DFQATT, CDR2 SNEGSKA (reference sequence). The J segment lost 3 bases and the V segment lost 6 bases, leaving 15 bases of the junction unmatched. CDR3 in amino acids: CSAPGLAGLKNIYEQYF. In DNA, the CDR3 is TGCAGTGCCCCTGGACTAGCGGGACTCAAAAACATCTACGAGCAGTACTTC.

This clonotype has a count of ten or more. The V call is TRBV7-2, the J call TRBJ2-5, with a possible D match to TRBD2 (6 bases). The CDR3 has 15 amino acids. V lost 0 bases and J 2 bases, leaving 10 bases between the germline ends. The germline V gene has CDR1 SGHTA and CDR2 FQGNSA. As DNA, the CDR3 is TGTGCCAGCAGCTTAGCGGCGGGATGGCAAGAGACCCAGTACTTC. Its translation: CASSLAAGWQETQYF.

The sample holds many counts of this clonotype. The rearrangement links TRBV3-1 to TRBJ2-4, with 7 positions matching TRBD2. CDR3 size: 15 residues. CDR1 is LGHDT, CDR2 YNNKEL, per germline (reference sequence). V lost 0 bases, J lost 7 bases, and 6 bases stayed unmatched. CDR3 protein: CASSQDSGGSNIQYF. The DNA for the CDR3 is TGTGCCAGCAGCCAAGACAGCGGCGGGAGTAACATTCAGTACTTC.